This T cell receptor (beta chain) came from a study of graft-versus-host responses after intestinal transplantation. Germline lookup yields CDR1 SGHVS and CDR2 FNYEAQ. Trimming took 4 bases from V and 0 from J; bases not matched to a gene: 6. The length of the CDR3 is 17 residues. Details on this clone: What it binds is not known.

TCRdb's table, derived via immunoSEQ multiplex PCR, lists solely in-frame clones and lacks some. The sample consists of tens of thousands of clones, approximately 96% of them appearing once. The input for sequencing was unstimulated CD8+ T cells sorted from spleen or lymph node cells, taken before intestinal transplant. The receptor was isolated from a human donor who received an intestinal transplant. The chain links TRBV7-6 to TRBJ1-6; the match to TRBD1 covers 7 bases. CDR3 region: CASSYDREFSYNSPLHF. CDR3 nucleotides: TGTGCCAGCAGCTACGACAGGGAATTCTCCTATAATTCACCCCTCCACTTT.